The entry that follows covers one T cell receptor (beta chain) sequence. Antigen unknown. The data stem from a study of Ad26.COV2.S vaccination and SARS-CoV-2 variants. Findings and limits, study-wide: Placebo recipients trailed vaccine recipients in spike-specific TCR breadth.

Clones were read by immunoSEQ multiplex PCR, and TCRdb kept only the in-frame ones, dropping some. The table has 46,000 or so clones, 83% seen once. The sequencing here drew on peripheral blood, taken after recovery from COVID-19. The origin of this receptor is a human donor who had recovered from COVID-19.

In nucleotides, the CDR3 is TGTGCCAGCAGTGACAGCCTCACAGATACGCAGTATTTT. Encoded protein: CASSDSLTDTQYF. The chain employs TRBV25-1 and TRBJ2-3; D ambiguous. V was pared by 3 bases and J by 2 bases, with 6 bases between. This CDR3 is built from 13 residues. Germline-derived CDR1 and CDR2 are MGHDK and SYGVNS.